Below are 9 T cell receptor beta chains sequenced from a single sample in a study of the immune and genomic landscape of osteosarcoma (dated by TCRdb to 2018 to 2020). The specimens were post-treatment primary, local recurrence and metastasis tumors obtained from patients with a poor prognosis. The library was obtained by the immunoSEQ multiplex PCR assay. This immuneACCESS table, as held by TCRdb, lists in-frame sequences with V and J called but not all clones. Of the missing ones, under half trace to an unresolved V gene in checked studies; the others have no known cause. The sample table holds about 10,000 clones, of which under 75% were seen once. Roughly 18% of the sample belongs to the ten largest clones. The sequencing input was osteosarcoma tumor tissue from the lung. Receptor source: a human donor with osteosarcoma.

J is TRBJ2-7 and V is TRBV30; D is perhaps TRBD1 or TRBD2 (5 bases each). Germline V lookup: CDR1 GTSNPN, CDR2 SVGIG (reference sequence). Trimming stripped 3 bases from V and 2 bases from J, with 14 bases between. There are 14 residues in the CDR3. The CDR3 loop reads CAWRGSGAAYEQYF. Written as DNA, the CDR3 is TGTGCCTGGAGGGGATCCGGGGCCGCCTACGAGCAGTACTTC.

This rearrangement joins TRBV29-1 to TRBJ1-1; D perhaps matches TRBD1 (5 bases). Per germline, CDR1 SQVTM and CDR2 ANQGSEA. The V and J ends lost 4 bases and 6 bases respectively, with 24 bases between them. The CDR3 has 16 amino acids. The CDR3 DNA is TGCAGCGTTGCGGCAGGGTGGGGTATGTCTAATGCTGAAGCTTTCTTT. Residues: CSVAAGWGMSNAEAFF.

This chain joins TRBV5-4 and TRBJ2-3; D is tentatively TRBD1 or TRBD2 (5 bases each). CDR3 size: 18 residues. The germline CDR1 and CDR2 sequences are SGHNT and YYREEE (reference sequence). The ends were cut back, 4 bases at V and 0 bases at J, with 21 bases in the middle. The CDR3 sequence is CASSLTWGSLPSTDTQYF. The DNA of the CDR3 is TGTGCCAGCAGCCTCACCTGGGGGAGCCTACCTAGCACAGATACGCAGTATTTT.

This clone was recorded only once. V is TRBV6-1 and J is TRBJ2-3; 13 bases map to TRBD2. V shed 4 bases and J 3 bases; nucleotides not matched to a gene: 7. Germline V gene lookup returns CDR1 MNHNS and CDR2 SASEGT. This CDR3 is built from 17 residues. The CDR3 sequence: CASSARTSGRGTDTQYF. CDR3 nucleotides: TGTGCCAGCAGTGCGAGGACTAGCGGGAGAGGGACAGATACGCAGTATTTT.

This clone was observed a handful of times. The rearrangement links TRBV5-4 to TRBJ1-2; 7 bases agree with TRBD1. The J segment lost 7 bases and the V segment lost 2 bases, leaving 5 bases of the junction unmatched. The CDR3 is 13 amino acids. Germline V gene data show CDR1 as SGHNT and CDR2 as YYREEE (reference sequence). The DNA for the CDR3 is TGTGCCAGCAGCTTAGACAGGGACGCTGGCTACACCTTC. Protein product: CASSLDRDAGYTF.

The chain links TRBV29-1 to TRBJ2-1; 12 bases match TRBD2. V was pared by 8 bases and J by 9 bases, with 11 bases of the junction left unmatched. This CDR3 comprises 14 residues. Germline V gives CDR1 SQVTM, CDR2 ANQGSEA. The CDR3 DNA reads as TGCAGCCCCCGACTAGCGGGAGATTGGAGTGAGCAGTTCTTC. Translated, it gives CSPRLAGDWSEQFF.

A remark on this clone: Other DNA sequences from this sample encode an identical CDR3 as well. The chain combines TRBV9 with TRBJ2-3, with D perhaps TRBD2 (6 bases). Looked up from germline, CDR1 is SGDLS and CDR2 is YYNGEE. V lost 0 bases, J lost 2 bases, and 10 bases lay in between. The CDR3 has 15 residues. The CDR3 DNA is TGTGCCAGCAGCGTAGGGCTAGCGTCCACAGATACGCAGTATTTT. Translated: CASSVGLASTDTQYF.

This chain connects TRBV5-1 to TRBJ1-4, with a weak D call TRBD1 (5 bases). From germline, CDR1 is SGHRS and CDR2 YFSETQ. V was cut by 2 bases and J by 8 bases, with 16 bases left in between. The CDR3 is 15 residues long. For the CDR3, the DNA is TGCGCCAGCAGCTTAAATCCAGGGACGGGGGAAAAACTGTTTTTT. This translates into CASSLNPGTGEKLFF.

V and J are TRBV5-1 and TRBJ2-5; a possible D gene is TRBD2 (5 bases). CDR1 SGHRS and CDR2 YFSETQ come from the germline V gene. The CDR3 contains 14 residues. Trimming took off 1 base at V and 4 bases at J, with 11 bases between the two ends. The DNA of the CDR3 is TGCGCCAGCAGCTTGCCTAGCTCATCAGAGACCCAGTACTTC. It yields the protein CASSLPSSSETQYF.